Shown below are 7 T cell receptor beta chains from a single sample sequenced in a study of shared clonotypes between healthy human individuals. TCRdb's table, derived via immunoSEQ multiplex PCR, lists solely in-frame clones and lacks some. In the table there are more than 2 million clones, 95% of which are singletons. The sequenced material came from naive CD4+ T cells sorted from blood. Subset described: CD45RA+ positively selected. Every receptor here comes from a man aged 18 to 30 in good health.

V and J are TRBV7-3 and TRBJ2-3; the D call may be TRBD1 or TRBD2 (5 bases each). Germline CDR1 is SGHTA and CDR2 is FQGTGA. The CDR3 loop spans 14 amino acids. With 5 bases removed from V and 6 bases from J, the gap between germline ends came to 15 bases. The CDR3 here is CASSLGTPWDTQYF. CDR3 sequence (DNA): TGTGCCAGCAGCCTTGGGACGCCCTGGGATACGCAGTATTTT.

V usage is TRBV5-1 and J usage is TRBJ2-5; a possible D gene is TRBD1 (5 bases). Per the germline V gene, CDR1 is SGHRS and CDR2 is YFSETQ. The V gene lost 6 bases and the J gene lost 2 bases, with 11 bases spanning the gap. This CDR3 is built from 13 residues. The CDR3 here is CASTVDRQETQYF. The CDR3 DNA sequence: TGCGCCAGCACAGTTGACAGACAAGAGACCCAGTACTTC.

This sequence joins TRBV10-3 and TRBJ2-1; 9 nucleotides match TRBD2. The CDR3 is 16 residues long. CDR1 ENHRY and CDR2 SYGVKD come from the germline V gene. The trim removed 10 bases at V and 1 base at J, leaving 11 bases unmatched. CDR3 sequence reads: CATQFSGGGSYNEQFF. The CDR3 bases are TGTGCCACCCAATTTAGCGGGGGTGGGTCCTACAATGAGCAGTTCTTC.

This clone was counted once. The same CDR3 can be traced to other DNA sequences in this sample. This rearrangement joins TRBV27 to TRBJ1-5; no definite D call. The germline V and J ends were trimmed by 3 bases and 4 bases, with 4 bases remaining between them. Germline CDR1 and CDR2: MNHEY and SMNVEV (reference sequence). The CDR3 consists of 12 residues. The CDR3 DNA is TGTGCCAGCAGTTTCCGAAATCAGCCCCAGCATTTT. The encoded protein is CASSFRNQPQHF.

The genes are TRBV30 and TRBJ1-1; unclear D gene. With 4 bases removed from V and 3 bases from J, the gap between germline ends came to 12 bases. Per the germline V gene, CDR1 is GTSNPN and CDR2 is SVGIG (reference sequence). The CDR3 sequence is 13 residues long. CDR3 sequence reads: CAWIFRHDTEAFF. CDR3 nucleotides: TGTGCCTGGATCTTTAGACATGACACTGAAGCTTTCTTT.

The gene calls are TRBV6-1 and TRBJ2-5; 9 bases match TRBD2. Per the germline V gene, CDR1 is MNHNS and CDR2 is SASEGT. After removal of 6 bases from V and 7 bases from J, the junction contained 9 bases not matched to a gene. The CDR3 consists of 14 residues. This CDR3 reads CASSGLAPAGTQYF. CDR3 coding DNA: TGTGCCAGCAGCGGACTAGCGCCGGCAGGGACCCAGTACTTC.

The genes are TRBV14 and TRBJ2-5; perhaps D is TRBD1 or TRBD2 (5 bases each). The CDR3 has 17 residues. CDR1 and CDR2 from the germline V gene are SGHDN and FVKESK. V lost 1 base to trimming and J lost 2 bases, with 17 bases between them. Here the CDR3 reads CASSQVGEGARQETQYF. As DNA, the CDR3 is TGTGCCAGCAGCCAAGTCGGGGAAGGGGCTAGGCAAGAGACCCAGTACTTC.